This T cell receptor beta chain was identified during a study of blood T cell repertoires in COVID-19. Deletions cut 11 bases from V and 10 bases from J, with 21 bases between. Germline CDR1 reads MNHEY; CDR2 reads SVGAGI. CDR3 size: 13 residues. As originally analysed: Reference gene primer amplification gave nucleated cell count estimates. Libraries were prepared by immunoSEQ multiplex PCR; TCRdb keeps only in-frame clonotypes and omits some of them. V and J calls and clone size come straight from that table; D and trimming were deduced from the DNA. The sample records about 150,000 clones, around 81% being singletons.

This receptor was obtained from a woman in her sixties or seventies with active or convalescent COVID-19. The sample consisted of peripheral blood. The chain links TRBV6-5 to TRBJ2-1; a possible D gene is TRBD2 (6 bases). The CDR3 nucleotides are TGTGCCTGTCGGGGGTCGGAGGGCCGCGAGCAGTTCTTC. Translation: CACRGSEGREQFF.